This T cell receptor (beta chain) was sequenced for a study of a mutant IDH1 vaccine in newly diagnosed glioma (dated by TCRdb to 2020 to 2022). As for the study more broadly: Patients received eight vaccinations in weeks 1, 3, 5, 7, 11, 15, 19 and 23, corresponding to visits V03 through V10. The approximately 32 treated patients were approximately 60% male and around 40% female, with a mean age of roughly 40 years. Peripheral blood was collected at six visits: V03 (baseline), V05, V07, V10, V12 and V13. For exploratory analyses, longitudinal TCRB deep sequencing was carried out in roughly 25 treated patients wherever samples were available. Prior to enrollment, patients had been given standard therapy consisting of radiotherapy alone, temozolomide alone, or radiochemotherapy with temozolomide, with the combination given to most patients. Vaccination was initiated 4-6 weeks after radiotherapy alone, or concurrently with temozolomide cycles in the chemotherapy-containing groups.

General conclusions and limits of the study: According to the authors, sample limitations meant that analyses of patient blood samples could not be reproduced. Availability determined which PBMC samples were chosen for TCRB deep sequencing. No apparent relationship was observed between pseudoprogression and alterations in the top peripheral T cell clonotypes detected by TCRB sequencing. Immune responses induced by the vaccine were seen in approximately 93% of patients across multiple MHC alleles.

Points on this clone: Its specific antigen is unknown. Base qualities are not recorded, but no much larger clone differs from it by a single base.

The sample's time point label, in plain terms: week 11, during vaccination. Each vaccine dose was 300 ug of a 20-mer mutant IDH1 peptide in Montanide, given subcutaneously with topical imiquimod. All donors had newly diagnosed IDH1-mutant astrocytomas of WHO grade 3 or 4 that showed loss of nuclear ATRX. The samples were drawn from NOA16, a multicentre, single-arm, open-label phase I trial in Germany that tested a mutant IDH1 peptide vaccine in humans for the first time. Genomic DNA for TCRB sequencing was isolated from EDTA blood with the DNeasy Blood and Tissue Kit. The library was produced with the immunoSEQ multiplex PCR assay. Rearranged TCR beta chain sequences were amplified using the hsTCRB Kit according to the manufacturer's protocol. An Illumina MiSeq was used to sequence the TCRB libraries. Per the authors' processing: The kit vendor's proprietary platform handled demultiplexing, trimming and gene mapping. TCRdb carries this immuneACCESS record with in-frame sequences only. Its versions omit some clonotypes, under half of them owing to an unresolved V gene in the studies checked, with the rest unexplained. V, J and clone size are taken as reported in that table, and D and trimming were inferred from the DNA itself. This sample has tens of thousands of clones in its table, and approximately 84% of those were observed once. The ten largest clones add up to around 8.3% of the sample.

CDR1 SQVTM and CDR2 ANQGSEA were looked up in the germline V gene. V loses 6 bases of germline sequence and J loses 0 bases, and the interval between the two ends is 19 bases. The CDR3 spans 16 residues, from the cysteine through the phenylalanine. CDR3 DNA only is kept here, 48 bases in frame from base 1. The clonotype originates from a woman aged 45 to 65 with glioma. The sample was PBMCs, taken from a glioma patient whose treatment included an IDH1 peptide vaccine. The sequence joins TRBV29-1 to TRBJ2-3; the D element might be TRBD1 or TRBD2, as each aligns at 7 bases. The CDR3 in this case is CSVKGEGARSTDTQYF. In nucleotide form, the sequence is TGCAGCGTAAAAGGGGAGGGGGCGAGGAGCACAGATACGCAGTATTTT.